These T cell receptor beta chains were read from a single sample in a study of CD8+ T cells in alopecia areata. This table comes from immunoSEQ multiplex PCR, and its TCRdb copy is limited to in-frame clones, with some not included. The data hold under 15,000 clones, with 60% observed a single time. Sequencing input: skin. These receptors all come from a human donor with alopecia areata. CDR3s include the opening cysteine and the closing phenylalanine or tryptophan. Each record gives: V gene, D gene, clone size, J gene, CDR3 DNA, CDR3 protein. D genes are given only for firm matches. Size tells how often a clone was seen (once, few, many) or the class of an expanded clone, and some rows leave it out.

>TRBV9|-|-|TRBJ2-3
TGTGCCAGCAGCGTGGGACCCCACCCAAGCACAGATACGCAGTATTTT
CASSVGPHPSTDTQYF
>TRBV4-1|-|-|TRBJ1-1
TGCGCCAGCAGCCCTCTAAGAAACACTGAAGCTTTCTTT
CASSPLRNTEAFF
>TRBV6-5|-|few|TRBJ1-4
TGTGCCAGCAGCAACCGTGCAACTAATGAAAAACTGTTTTTT
CASSNRATNEKLFF
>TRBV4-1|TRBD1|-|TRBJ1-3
TGCGCCAGCAGCCACAGGGACAGCTCTGGAAACACCATATATTTT
CASSHRDSSGNTIYF
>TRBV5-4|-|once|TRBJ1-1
TGTGCCAGCAGCTTGGCCGGGGACACTGAAGCTTTCTTT
CASSLAGDTEAFF
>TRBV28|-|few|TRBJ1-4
TGTGCCAGCACCGATTATTTGGAAAAACTGTTTTTT
CASTDYLEKLFF
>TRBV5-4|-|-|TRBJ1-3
TGTGCCAGCAGCTTGTGGGGGCTTGGAAACACCATATATTTT
CASSLWGLGNTIYF
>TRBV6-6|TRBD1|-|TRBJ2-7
TGTGCCAGCAGTACCCGGACAGGGGGCTTCGAGCAGTACTTC
CASSTRTGGFEQYF
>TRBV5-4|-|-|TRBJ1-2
TGTGCCAGCAGCCTCGGGGGTGGCTACACCTTC
CASSLGGGYTF
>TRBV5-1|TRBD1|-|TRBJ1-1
TGCGCCAGCAGCCCCGGGGACAGGGGAGGAACTGAAGCTTTCTTT
CASSPGDRGGTEAFF
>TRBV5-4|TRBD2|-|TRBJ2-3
TGTGCCAGCAGCTTGGGATTGGCGGGAGTTAGCACAGATACGCAGTATTTT
CASSLGLAGVSTDTQYF
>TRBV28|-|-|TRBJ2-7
TGTGCCAGCAGTTTTAGCAGCGCCCGTTTGTACTTC
CASSFSSARLYF
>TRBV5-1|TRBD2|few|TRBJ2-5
TGCGCCAGCAGCTTCCTCGGAGGGACTAGGGGAGAGACCCAGTACTTC
CASSFLGGTRGETQYF
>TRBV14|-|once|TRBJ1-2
TGTGCCAGCAGCCAAGGAGTAGCCAGGAGCTACACCTTC
CASSQGVARSYTF
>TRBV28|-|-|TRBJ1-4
TGTGCCAGCAGTTCCGTACAGGGTACTAATGAAAAACTGTTTTTT
CASSSVQGTNEKLFF
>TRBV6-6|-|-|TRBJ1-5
TGTGCCAGCAGTCTACAGGGCAATCAGCCCCAGCATTTT
CASSLQGNQPQHF
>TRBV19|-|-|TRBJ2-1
TGTGCCAGTACGGCCAGTCCTTACAATGAGCAGTTCTTC
CASTASPYNEQFF
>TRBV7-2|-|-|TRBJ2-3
TGTGCCAGCAGCTTGGCCCTAGCATCAGATACGCAGTATTTT
CASSLALASDTQYF
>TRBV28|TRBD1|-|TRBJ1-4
TGTGCCAGCAGGGGTTGGGCAGGGGGAAGAAAACTGTTTTTT
CASRGWAGGRKLFF
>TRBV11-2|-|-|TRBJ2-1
TGTGCCAGCAGCCTCCAGAACCTCCGGGATGAGCAGTTCTTC
CASSLQNLRDEQFF
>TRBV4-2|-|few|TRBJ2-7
TGTGCCAGCAGCCACGACCTGGGCCTCTACGAGCAGTACTTC
CASSHDLGLYEQYF
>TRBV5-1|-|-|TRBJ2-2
TGCGCCAGCAGCTTGGGGGATACCGGGGAGCTGTTTTTT
CASSLGDTGELFF
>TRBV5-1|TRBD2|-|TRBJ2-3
TGCGCCAGCAGCTTTTCGGCGGGAGGGCCAGATACGCAGTATTTT
CASSFSAGGPDTQYF
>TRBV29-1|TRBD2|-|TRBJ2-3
TGCAGCGTTGGCCGACTAGCGGGAAACACAGATACGCAGTATTTT
CSVGRLAGNTDTQYF
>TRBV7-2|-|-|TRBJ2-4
TGTGCCAGCAGCTTAGCGCAGTACATTCAGTACTTC
CASSLAQYIQYF
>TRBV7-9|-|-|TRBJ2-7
TGTGCCAGCAGCAAACTAGTCTCCTACGAGCAGTACTTC
CASSKLVSYEQYF
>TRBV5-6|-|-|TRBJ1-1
TGTGCCAGCAGCTTGGGGCGGTGGAGGGGGGAGGAGACTGAAGCTTTCTTT
CASSLGRWRGEETEAFF
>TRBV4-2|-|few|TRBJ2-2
TGTGCCAGCACCTTTGTGGGCCGCACGACAGGGACTCGGACCGGGGAGCTGTTTTTT
CASTFVGRTTGTRTGELFF
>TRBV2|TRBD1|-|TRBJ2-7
TGTGCCAGCAGTGAATCGGGACAGGGCTCCTACGAGCAGTACTTC
CASSESGQGSYEQYF
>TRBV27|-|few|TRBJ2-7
TGTGCCAGCAGTTTATATCCAGGGATAGACGAGCAGTACTTC
CASSLYPGIDEQYF
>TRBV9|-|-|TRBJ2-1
TGTGCCAGCAGCCCCTCTGTCTCCCGTGAGCAGTTCTTC
CASSPSVSREQFF
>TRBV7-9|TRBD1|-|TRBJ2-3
TGTGCCAGCAGCATAGGGACAGACTCAGATACGCAGTATTTT
CASSIGTDSDTQYF
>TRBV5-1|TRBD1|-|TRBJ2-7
TGCGCCAGCAGCTATCCGGGACAGGGGGTCTACGAGCAGTACTTC
CASSYPGQGVYEQYF
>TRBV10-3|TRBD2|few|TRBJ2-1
TGTGCCATCAGCCCCGGGACTAGCGGGACCTATGAGCAGTTCTTC
CAISPGTSGTYEQFF
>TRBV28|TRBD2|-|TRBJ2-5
TGTGCCAGCCTCCAAAAGGGTCCAGCGGGAGTCTCGGAGACCCAGTACTTC
CASLQKGPAGVSETQYF
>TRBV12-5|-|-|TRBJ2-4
TGTGCTAGTGGAGGAGCAGGGACCAAAAACATTCAGTACTTC
CASGGAGTKNIQYF
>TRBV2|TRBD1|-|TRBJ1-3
TGTGCCAGCAGAAACAGGGGTTACTCTGGAAACACCATATATTTT
CASRNRGYSGNTIYF
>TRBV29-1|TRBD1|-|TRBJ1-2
TGCAGCGCCGCCGGCGGGGACAACAGGGGATACCTATTTGGCTACACCTTC
CSAAGGDNRGYLFGYTF
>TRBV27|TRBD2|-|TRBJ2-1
TGTGCCAGCAGAACCGCCGGGACTAGCGGGAGAGGTGGTGAGCAGTTCTTC
CASRTAGTSGRGGEQFF
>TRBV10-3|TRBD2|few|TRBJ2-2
TGTGCCATCAGAACAAAGCGGGAGGCCGACACCGGGGAGCTGTTTTTT
CAIRTKREADTGELFF
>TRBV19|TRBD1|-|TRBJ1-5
TGTGCCAGTAGTCTCAGGACAGGGGGAGGCCAGCCCCAGCATTTT
CASSLRTGGGQPQHF
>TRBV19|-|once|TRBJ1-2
TGTGCCAGTAGTAGGTCAAACAGGGCTGGTCTTCGTGGCTACACCTTC
CASSRSNRAGLRGYTF
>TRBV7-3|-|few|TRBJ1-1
TGTGCCAGCAGCGTCAGGGCGAACACTGAAGCTTTCTTT
CASSVRANTEAFF
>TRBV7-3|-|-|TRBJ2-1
TGTGCCAGCCAATTAACTTCTCACAATGAGCAGTTCTTC
CASQLTSHNEQFF
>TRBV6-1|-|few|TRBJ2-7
TGTGCCAGCAGAACAGGGATCTCCGAGCAGTACTTC
CASRTGISEQYF
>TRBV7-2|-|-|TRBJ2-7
TGTGCCAGCAGCCTCAATCTGGGGACGAGGTACGAGCAGTACTTC
CASSLNLGTRYEQYF
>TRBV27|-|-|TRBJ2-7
TGTGCCAGCAGACGGACGGTCTACGAGCAGTACTTC
CASRRTVYEQYF
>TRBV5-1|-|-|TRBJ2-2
TGCGCCAGCAGCCGCGAGGTGGACACCGGGGAGCTGTTTTTT
CASSREVDTGELFF
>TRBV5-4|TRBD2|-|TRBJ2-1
TGTGCCAGCAGCTTGGTTTCTCTAGCGGGAGCTTTATTGGATGAGCAGTTCTTC
CASSLVSLAGALLDEQFF
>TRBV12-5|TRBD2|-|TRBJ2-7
TGTGCTAGTGGGTCGGGGAGGAGCGGGATTTCGTACGAGCAGTACTTC
CASGSGRSGISYEQYF
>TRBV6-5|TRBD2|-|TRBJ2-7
TGTGCCAGCAGTTCTAGGACTAGCGGTCCCTACGAGCAGTACTTC
CASSSRTSGPYEQYF
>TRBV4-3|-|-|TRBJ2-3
TGCGCCAGCAGCCAATTAAGATATTTCAGCAACCACGGCACAGATACGCAGTATTTT
CASSQLRYFSNHGTDTQYF
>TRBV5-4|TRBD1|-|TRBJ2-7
TGTGCCAGCAGCCAGGACAGGGAGCCAGCGGACGAGCAGTACTTC
CASSQDREPADEQYF
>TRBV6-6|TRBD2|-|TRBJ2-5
TGTGCCAGCGGCGGGGGTATAGGGACCCAGTACTTC
CASGGGIGTQYF
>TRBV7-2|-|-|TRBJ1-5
TGTGCCAGCAGCTTGAGCAATCAGCCCCAGCATTTT
CASSLSNQPQHF
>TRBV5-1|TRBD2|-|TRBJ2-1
TGCGCCAGCAGCTCCTCCGGGACTATGTATACCTACAATGAGCAGTTCTTC
CASSSSGTMYTYNEQFF
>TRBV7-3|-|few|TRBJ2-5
TGTGCCAGCAAAACAAGAGGGAGTAGTCGGGAGACCCAGTACTTC
CASKTRGSSRETQYF
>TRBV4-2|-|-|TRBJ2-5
TGTGCCAGCAGCCCGGGTTGGGGCAGGGTCCAAGAGACCCAGTACTTC
CASSPGWGRVQETQYF